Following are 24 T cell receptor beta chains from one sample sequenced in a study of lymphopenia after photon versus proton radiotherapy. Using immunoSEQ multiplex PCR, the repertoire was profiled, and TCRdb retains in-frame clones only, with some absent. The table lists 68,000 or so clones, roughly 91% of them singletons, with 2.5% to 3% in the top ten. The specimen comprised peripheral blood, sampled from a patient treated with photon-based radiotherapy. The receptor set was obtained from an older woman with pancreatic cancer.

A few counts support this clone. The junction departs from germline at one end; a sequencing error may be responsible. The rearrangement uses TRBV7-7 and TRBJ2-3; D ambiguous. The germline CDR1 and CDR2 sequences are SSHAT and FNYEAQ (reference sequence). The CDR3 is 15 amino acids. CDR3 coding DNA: TGTGCTAGCAGCCCCCTGGCTCTACCTTCAGATACGCAGTATTTT. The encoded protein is CASSPLALPSDTQYF.

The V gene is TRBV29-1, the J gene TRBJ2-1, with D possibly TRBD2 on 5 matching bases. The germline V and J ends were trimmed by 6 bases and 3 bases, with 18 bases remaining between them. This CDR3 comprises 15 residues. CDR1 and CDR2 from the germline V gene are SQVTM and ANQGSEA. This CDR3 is CSVRPGGLRYNEQFF. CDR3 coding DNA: TGCAGCGTGAGGCCCGGCGGACTTCGCTACAATGAGCAGTTCTTC.

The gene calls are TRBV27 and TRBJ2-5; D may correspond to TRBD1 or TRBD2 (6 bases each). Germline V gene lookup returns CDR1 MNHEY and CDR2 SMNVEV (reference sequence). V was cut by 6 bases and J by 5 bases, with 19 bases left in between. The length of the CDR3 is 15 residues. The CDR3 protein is CASSGRGVSGETQYF. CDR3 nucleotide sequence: TGTGCCAGCAGCGGTAGGGGGGTTAGTGGGGAGACCCAGTACTTC.

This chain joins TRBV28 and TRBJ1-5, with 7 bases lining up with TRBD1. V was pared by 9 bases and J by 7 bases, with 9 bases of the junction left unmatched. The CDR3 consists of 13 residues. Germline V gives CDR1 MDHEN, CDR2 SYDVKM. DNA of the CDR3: TGTGCCAGTCGAAGGGGGCTTCAACAGCCCCAGCATTTT. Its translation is CASRRGLQQPQHF.

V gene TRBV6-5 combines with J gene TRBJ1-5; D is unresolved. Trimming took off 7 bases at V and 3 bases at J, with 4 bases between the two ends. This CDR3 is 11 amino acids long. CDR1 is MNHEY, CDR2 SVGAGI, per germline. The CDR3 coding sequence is TGTGCCAGCAACGACAATCAGCCCCAGCATTTT. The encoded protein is CASNDNQPQHF.

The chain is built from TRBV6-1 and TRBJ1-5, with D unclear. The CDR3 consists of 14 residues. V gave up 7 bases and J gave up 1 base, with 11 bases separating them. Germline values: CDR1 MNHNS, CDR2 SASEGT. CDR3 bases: TGTGCCAGCATTTTAGCCTCGAGCAATCAGCCCCAGCATTTT. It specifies CASILASSNQPQHF.

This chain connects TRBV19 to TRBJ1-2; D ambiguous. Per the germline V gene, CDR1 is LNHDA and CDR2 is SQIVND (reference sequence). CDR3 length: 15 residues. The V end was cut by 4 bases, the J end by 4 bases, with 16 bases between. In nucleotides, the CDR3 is TGTGCCAGTAGTACATTAGGACTGACGAGCTATGGCTACACCTTC. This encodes CASSTLGLTSYGYTF.

The CDR3 DNA sequence: TGTGCCAGCAGCCAAGGGGCCCTCGGGTCCGGGGAGCTGTTTTTT. It encodes CASSQGALGSGELFF. J is TRBJ2-2 and V is TRBV4-2; D is unresolved. The germline V gene encodes CDR1 LGHNA and CDR2 YNFKEQ. The V gene lost 1 base and the J gene lost 6 bases, with 12 bases spanning the gap. CDR3 length equals 15 residues.

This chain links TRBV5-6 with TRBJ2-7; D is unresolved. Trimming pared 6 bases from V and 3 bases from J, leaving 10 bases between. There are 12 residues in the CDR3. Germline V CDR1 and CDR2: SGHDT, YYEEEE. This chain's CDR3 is CASNRAYYEQYF. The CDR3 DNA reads TGTGCCAGCAACCGGGCCTACTACGAGCAGTACTTC.

DNA of the CDR3: TGCGCCAGCAGCCAAGCGGTGGGAGTACGAAATACGCAGTATTTT. This codes for CASSQAVGVRNTQYF. The chain uses TRBV4-1 and TRBJ2-3, with D possibly TRBD2 on 5 matching bases. The CDR3 is 15 residues long. CDR1 MGHRA and CDR2 YSYEKL come from the germline V gene. Trimming removed 1 base at V and 7 bases at J, with 15 bases between.

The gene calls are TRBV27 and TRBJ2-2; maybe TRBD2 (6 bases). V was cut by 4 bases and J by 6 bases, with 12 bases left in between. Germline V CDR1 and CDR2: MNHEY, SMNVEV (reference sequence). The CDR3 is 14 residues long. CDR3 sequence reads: CASSSGTGSGELFF. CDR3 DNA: TGTGCCAGCAGTTCCGGGACTGGGTCCGGGGAGCTGTTTTTT.

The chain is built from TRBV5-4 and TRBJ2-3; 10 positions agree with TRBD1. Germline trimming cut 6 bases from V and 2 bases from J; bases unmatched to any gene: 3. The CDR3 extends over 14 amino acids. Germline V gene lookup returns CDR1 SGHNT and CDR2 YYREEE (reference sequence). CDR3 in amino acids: CASTGTGDTDTQYF. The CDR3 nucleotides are TGTGCCAGCACCGGGACAGGGGACACAGATACGCAGTATTTT.

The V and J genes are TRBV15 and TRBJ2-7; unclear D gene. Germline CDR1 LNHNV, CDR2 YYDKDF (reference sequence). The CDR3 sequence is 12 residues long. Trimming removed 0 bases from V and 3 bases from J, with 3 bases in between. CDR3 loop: CATSRDFYEQYF. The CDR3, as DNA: TGTGCCACCAGCAGAGATTTCTACGAGCAGTACTTC.

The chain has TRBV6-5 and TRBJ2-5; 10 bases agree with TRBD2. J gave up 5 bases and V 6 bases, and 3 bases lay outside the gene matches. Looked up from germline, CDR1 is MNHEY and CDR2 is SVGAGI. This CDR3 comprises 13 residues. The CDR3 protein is CASRKTSGETQYF. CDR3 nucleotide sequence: TGTGCCAGCAGGAAGACTAGCGGGGAGACCCAGTACTTC.

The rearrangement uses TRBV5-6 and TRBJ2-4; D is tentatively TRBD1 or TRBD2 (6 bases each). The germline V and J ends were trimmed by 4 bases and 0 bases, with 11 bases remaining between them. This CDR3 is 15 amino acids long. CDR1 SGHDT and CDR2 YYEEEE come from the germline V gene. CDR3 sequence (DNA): TGTGCCAGCAGCCTTAGGGGGGTAGCCAAAAACATTCAGTACTTC. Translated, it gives CASSLRGVAKNIQYF.

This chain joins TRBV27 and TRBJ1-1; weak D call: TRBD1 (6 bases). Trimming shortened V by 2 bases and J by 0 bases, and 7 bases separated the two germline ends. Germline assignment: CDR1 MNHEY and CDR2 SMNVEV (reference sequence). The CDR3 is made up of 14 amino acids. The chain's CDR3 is CASSLRGMNTEAFF. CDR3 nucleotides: TGTGCCAGCAGTTTAAGGGGGATGAACACTGAAGCTTTCTTT.

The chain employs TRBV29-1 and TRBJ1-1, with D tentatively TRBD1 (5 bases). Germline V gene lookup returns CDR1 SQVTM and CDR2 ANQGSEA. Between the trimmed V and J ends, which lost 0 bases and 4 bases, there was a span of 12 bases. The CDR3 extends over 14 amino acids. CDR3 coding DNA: TGCAGCGTTGAAGAAGCAGGGTCGGGCACTGAAGCTTTCTTT. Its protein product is CSVEEAGSGTEAFF.

In DNA, the CDR3 is TGCAGCGTGGGGGGACAGGGGAGTTACACCTTC. Amino acids: CSVGGQGSYTF. The chain combines TRBV29-1 with TRBJ1-2, with TRBD1 identical over 10 bases. This CDR3 has 11 amino acids. The junction had 6 bases not matched to a gene; V was cut back by 6 bases and J by 11 bases. From germline, CDR1 is SQVTM and CDR2 ANQGSEA.

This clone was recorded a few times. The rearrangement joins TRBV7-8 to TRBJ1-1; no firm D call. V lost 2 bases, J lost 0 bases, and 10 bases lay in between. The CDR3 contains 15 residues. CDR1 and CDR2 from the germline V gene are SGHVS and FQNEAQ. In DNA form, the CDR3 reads TGTGCCAGCAGCTTAACATCAGCCATGAACACTGAAGCTTTCTTT. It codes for CASSLTSAMNTEAFF.

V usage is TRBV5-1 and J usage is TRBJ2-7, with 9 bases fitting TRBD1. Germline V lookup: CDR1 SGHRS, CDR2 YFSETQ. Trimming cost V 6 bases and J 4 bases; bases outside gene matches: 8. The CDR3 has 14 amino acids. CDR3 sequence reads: CASKLGQGRYEQYF. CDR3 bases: TGCGCCAGCAAACTGGGACAGGGAAGGTACGAGCAGTACTTC.

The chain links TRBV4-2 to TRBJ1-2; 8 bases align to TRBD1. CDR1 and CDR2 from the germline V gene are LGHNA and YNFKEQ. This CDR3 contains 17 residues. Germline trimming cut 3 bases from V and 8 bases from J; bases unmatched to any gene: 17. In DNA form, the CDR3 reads TGTGCCAGCAGCCATGATATGGGGGGCAGGGGGCGAGCAGGCTACACCTTC. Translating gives CASSHDMGGRGRAGYTF.

Here the CDR3 reads CASSSRAGAYEQYF. Written as DNA, the CDR3 is TGTGCCAGCAGCTCACGGGCGGGAGCCTACGAGCAGTACTTC. The V and J genes are TRBV7-2 and TRBJ2-7; 7 nucleotides line up with TRBD2. The V and J ends lost 4 bases and 2 bases, in that order; junction bases with no gene match: 5. Germline V CDR1 and CDR2: SGHTA, FQGNSA. This CDR3 is built from 14 residues. Full variable domain (missing parts from reference TRBV7-2 and TRBJ2-7): GAGVSQSPSNKVTEKGKDVELRCDPISGHTALYWYRQSLGQGLEFLIYFQGNSAPDKSGLPSDRFSAERTGGSVSTLTIQRTQQEDSAVYLCASSSRAGAYEQYFGPGTRLTVT.

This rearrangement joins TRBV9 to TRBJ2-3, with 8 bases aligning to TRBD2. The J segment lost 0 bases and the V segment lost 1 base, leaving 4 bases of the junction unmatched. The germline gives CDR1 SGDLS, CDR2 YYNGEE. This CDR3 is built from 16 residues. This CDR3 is CASSVTTSESTDTQYF. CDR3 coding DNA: TGTGCCAGCAGCGTAACGACTAGCGAAAGCACAGATACGCAGTATTTT.

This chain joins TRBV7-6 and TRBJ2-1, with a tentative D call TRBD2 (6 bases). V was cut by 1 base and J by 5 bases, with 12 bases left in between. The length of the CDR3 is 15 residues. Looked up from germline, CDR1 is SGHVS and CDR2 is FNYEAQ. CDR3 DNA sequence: TGTGCCAGCAGCTTAGTAGGAGGGACGGACAATGAGCAGTTCTTC. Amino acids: CASSLVGGTDNEQFF.